A single sample is the source of the 25 T cell receptor beta chains below, sequenced in a study of early T cells in non-severe SARS-CoV-2 infection. In TCRdb, the 5' RACE reads were re-called with MiXCR into one record per CDR3 protein. Among 100,000 to 150,000 distinct CDR3 sequences listed, 15% were seen once. Sequenced sample: whole blood. The receptors originated from an adult who was a healthcare worker with PCR-confirmed SARS-CoV-2 infection or an uninfected control (not recorded which).

The V call is TRBV12-5, the J call TRBJ2-5; D not resolved. From germline, CDR1 is LGHNT and CDR2 FRNRAP. Trimming stripped 4 bases from V and 5 bases from J, with 11 bases between. The CDR3 totals 13 residues. The CDR3 loop is CASGSIAAETQYF. The CDR3 DNA follows: TGTGCTAGTGGTTCAATTGCGGCCGAGACCCAGTACTTC.

This clonotype has just a few counts. The chain links TRBV20-1 to TRBJ2-1, with TRBD2 matching over 8 bases. The germline gives CDR1 DFQATT, CDR2 SNEGSKA (reference sequence). V trimming: 7 bases; J trimming: 3 bases; junction bases outside the gene matches: 17. The CDR3 consists of 17 residues. CDR3 sequence reads: CSVATGSGGTRYNEQFF. Written as DNA, the CDR3 is TGCAGTGTGGCGACTGGCAGCGGGGGAACCCGCTACAATGAGCAGTTCTTC.

Only a few counts were recorded for this clonotype. This chain uses TRBV11-2 with TRBJ2-3; 12 bases map to TRBD1. Per the germline V gene, CDR1 is SGHAT and CDR2 is FQNNGV. V gave up 3 bases and J gave up 6 bases; unmatched junction bases: 7. The CDR3 sequence is 16 residues long. The CDR3 reads CASSLSGTGGADTQYF. The CDR3 DNA is TGTGCCAGCAGCTTGTCCGGGACAGGGGGCGCGGATACGCAGTATTTT.

J is TRBJ1-5 and V is TRBV3-1; D is unresolved. The CDR3 totals 15 residues. Germline V gene sequence: CDR1 LGHDT, CDR2 YNNKEL (reference sequence). The V gene lost 4 bases and the J gene lost 0 bases, with 10 bases spanning the gap. For the CDR3, the DNA is TGTGCCAGCAGCCCCCAGCACGCTAGCAATCAGCCCCAGCATTTT. Translated: CASSPQHASNQPQHF.

This clonotype was detected a few times. The chain couples TRBV7-8 to TRBJ2-3, with 10 bases identical to TRBD2. In germline, CDR1 is SGHVS, CDR2 FQNEAQ. The CDR3 sequence is 15 residues long. V lost 4 bases, J lost 6 bases, and 7 bases stayed unmatched. The CDR3, as DNA: TGTGCCAGCAGCTCTAGCGGGGGCCGCGGGGATACGCAGTATTTT. Translating it yields CASSSSGGRGDTQYF.

This clonotype was seen only a few times. The chain combines TRBV3-1 with TRBJ2-2, with D possibly being TRBD2 (5 bases). V lost 4 bases and J lost 1, with 7 bases in between. The CDR3 totals 14 residues. Looked up from germline, CDR1 is LGHDT and CDR2 is YNNKEL (reference sequence). CDR3 bases: TGTGCCAGCAGCCCAGGACTGAACACCGGGGAGCTGTTTTTT. As protein: CASSPGLNTGELFF.

This clonotype was found once. A much larger clone differs from this one at a single base, so this may be a read error. This chain uses TRBV20-1 with TRBJ2-3, with TRBD2 identical over 11 bases. CDR3 size: 17 residues. Germline trimming cut 3 bases from V and 0 bases from J; bases unmatched to any gene: 8. The germline V gene has CDR1 DFQATT and CDR2 SNEGSKA (reference sequence). The CDR3 bases are TGCAGTGCTAGTAGCGGGGGGGAGTCTTCTAGCACAGATACGCAGTATTTT. Amino acids: CSASSGGESSSTDTQYF.

The genes are TRBV3-1 and TRBJ2-1; D might be TRBD2 (6 bases). There are 12 residues in the CDR3. V dropped 4 bases and J dropped 12 bases, with 13 bases sitting between them. Germline CDR1 LGHDT, CDR2 YNNKEL (reference sequence). The CDR3, as DNA: TGTGCCAGCAGCCTAGACCTAGCGAGGCAGTTCTTC. Amino acid sequence: CASSLDLARQFF.

The chain joins TRBV2 to TRBJ2-2; 7 bases fit TRBD2. Losses at the gene ends were 8 bases for V and 3 bases for J; bases not matched to a gene: 3. The CDR3 loop spans 13 amino acids. CDR1 SNHLY and CDR2 FYNNEI come from the germline V gene. The CDR3 reads CASSGGDTGELFF. In DNA, the CDR3 is TGTGCCAGCTCGGGGGGTGACACCGGGGAGCTGTTTTTT.

The chain carries TRBV29-1 and TRBJ2-3, with unresolved D. The CDR3 extends over 13 amino acids. CDR1 and CDR2 (germline): SQVTM, ANQGSEA. Between the trimmed V and J ends, which lost 7 bases and 4 bases, there was a span of 15 bases. Here the CDR3 reads CSGADFPPDTQYF. The CDR3 DNA sequence: TGCAGCGGCGCTGACTTTCCCCCAGATACGCAGTATTTT.

The rearrangement joins TRBV11-2 to TRBJ1-1, with 8 nucleotides matching TRBD1. V shed 2 bases and J 6 bases; nucleotides not matched to a gene: 5. In germline, CDR1 is SGHAT, CDR2 FQNNGV. CDR3 length: 14 residues. CDR3 sequence (DNA): TGTGCCAGCAGCTTAACAGGGGGTTCCCCTGAAGCTTTCTTT. Its protein product is CASSLTGGSPEAFF. The full variable domain, in which reference TRBV11-2 and TRBJ1-1 provide the parts outside the CDR3, is EAGVAQSPRYKIIEKRQSVAFWCNPISGHATLYWYQQILGQGPKLLIQFQNNGVVDDSQLPKDRFSAERLKGVDSTLKIQPAKLEDSAVYLCASSLTGGSPEAFFGQGTRLTVV.

This clonotype showed up just a few times. This chain connects TRBV9 to TRBJ2-2; 8 positions match TRBD1. Germline V gene data show CDR1 as SGDLS and CDR2 as YYNGEE. The CDR3 covers 15 residues. V was pared by 0 bases and J by 3 bases, with 1 base of the junction left unmatched. The CDR3 protein is CASSVGQGHTGELFF. The CDR3 DNA reads as TGTGCCAGCAGCGTAGGACAGGGGCACACCGGGGAGCTGTTTTTT.

Note on this clonotype: An end of the junction differs from the germline gene, which may be a read error. The V and J genes are TRBV7-9 and TRBJ2-1; D may match TRBD1 or TRBD2 (6 bases each). Per germline, CDR1 SEHNR and CDR2 FQNEAQ (reference sequence). The CDR3 runs to 14 residues. CDR3 in amino acids: CASSFRGRRNEQFF. In DNA form, the CDR3 reads TGTGCCAGCAGCTTCCGGGGGCGCCGCAATGAGCAGTTCTTT.

The rearrangement joins TRBV5-4 to TRBJ2-2; 8 bases fit TRBD1. The CDR3 is 17 amino acids. CDR1 SGHNT and CDR2 YYREEE come from the germline V gene (reference sequence). Germline trimming cut 4 bases from V and 0 bases from J; bases unmatched to any gene: 8. The DNA of the CDR3 is TGTGCCAGCAGCCTCGCAGGGGGCGCGGCGAACACCGGGGAGCTGTTTTTT. Amino acids: CASSLAGGAANTGELFF.

This clonotype was observed a handful of times. The genes are TRBV6-1 and TRBJ1-5; D unresolved. The CDR3 sequence is 12 residues long. The V end lost 3 bases, the J end lost 7 bases, and 7 bases lay between the germline ends. The germline V gene encodes CDR1 MNHNS and CDR2 SASEGT. The CDR3 region has the DNA TGTGCCAGCAGTGATACCGCCCAGCCCCAGCATTTT. This gives the protein CASSDTAQPQHF.

This clonotype was seen many times. V usage is TRBV2 and J usage is TRBJ1-2, with D perhaps TRBD1 (5 bases). V lost 5 bases and J 4 bases, leaving 11 bases between the germline ends. Germline CDR1 and CDR2: SNHLY and FYNNEI. This CDR3 is 13 amino acids long. CDR3 sequence: CASSSDNTYGYTF. In nucleotides, the CDR3 is TGTGCCAGCAGTTCGGACAATACCTATGGCTACACCTTC.

This clonotype was seen only a few times. The V gene is TRBV3-1, the J gene TRBJ1-5; D ambiguous. The germline V and J ends were trimmed by 0 bases and 10 bases, with 10 bases remaining between them. The CDR3 is 13 amino acids. Germline assignment: CDR1 LGHDT and CDR2 YNNKEL (reference sequence). This chain's CDR3 is CASSQERGGPQHF. The CDR3 nucleotides read TGTGCCAGCAGCCAAGAGCGGGGAGGTCCCCAGCATTTT.

The chain couples TRBV4-1 to TRBJ2-1; D remains ambiguous. CDR3 length equals 12 residues. CDR1 MGHRA and CDR2 YSYEKL come from the germline V gene. V was shortened by 3 bases and J by 15 bases, with 15 bases between the two germline ends. In nucleotides, the CDR3 is TGCGCCAGCAGCCACCAGGAAGGTCTACGGTTCTTC. Amino acids: CASSHQEGLRFF.

Ten or more counts support this clonotype. The chain carries TRBV10-2 and TRBJ1-1; D not resolved. The CDR3 covers 14 residues. V was shortened by 6 bases and J by 5 bases, with 16 bases between the two germline ends. The germline CDR1 and CDR2 sequences are WSHSY and SAAADI. The CDR3 loop is CASSHPLAGTEAFF. CDR3 coding DNA: TGCGCCAGCAGCCACCCCCTCGCGGGAACTGAAGCTTTCTTT.

This clonotype was seen a few times. The chain joins TRBV12-3 or TRBV12-4 to TRBJ1-5; 8 bases are shared with TRBD1. Losses at the gene ends were 6 bases for V and 6 bases for J; bases not matched to a gene: 10. The length of the CDR3 is 15 residues. The CDR3 spells CASSPSTGACQPQHF. The CDR3 DNA reads TGTGCCAGCAGCCCATCGACAGGGGCTTGTCAGCCCCAGCATTTT.

This sequence joins TRBV7-2 and TRBJ1-3, with D possibly being TRBD1 (6 bases). Trimming cost V 8 bases and J 0 bases, with 14 bases left between them. The CDR3 totals 15 residues. Germline values: CDR1 SGHTA, CDR2 FQGNSA. The CDR3 spells CASSWQGSSGNTIYF. The CDR3 nucleotides are TGTGCCAGCTCCTGGCAGGGGAGCTCTGGAAACACCATATATTTT.

This clonotype has more than one count but fewer than ten. The V gene is TRBV6-2 or TRBV6-3, the J gene TRBJ1-1; perhaps TRBD1 as D (6 bases). Trimming pared 5 bases from V and 6 bases from J, leaving 13 bases between. The CDR3 runs to 13 residues. The V gene's germline CDR1 is MNHEY and CDR2 SVGEGT. The DNA of the CDR3 is TGTGCCAGCAGTCAGGGGCCATTCGCTGAAGCTTTCTTT. Translated: CASSQGPFAEAFF.

The J gene is TRBJ2-5, the V gene TRBV6-1; D remains ambiguous. CDR3 length equals 13 residues. The germline CDR1 and CDR2 sequences are MNHNS and SASEGT. With 3 bases removed from V and 7 bases from J, the gap between germline ends came to 12 bases. CDR3 DNA sequence: TGTGCCAGCAGTGAGGGCATTTTCGGGACCCAGTACTTC. Its protein product is CASSEGIFGTQYF.

The chain has TRBV5-1 and TRBJ1-1; D not certain. This CDR3 region has 15 residues. Deletions cut 4 bases from V and 1 base from J, with 14 bases between. In germline, CDR1 is SGHRS, CDR2 YFSETQ. CDR3 coding DNA: TGCGCCAGCAGCCTGCTTCAAGGAGGGAACACTGAAGCTTTCTTT. Protein product: CASSLLQGGNTEAFF.

This clonotype was observed at least ten times. The rearrangement links TRBV3-1 to TRBJ1-6, with unresolved D. V dropped 6 bases and J dropped 6 bases, with 12 bases sitting between them. The CDR3 is 14 amino acids. CDR1 LGHDT and CDR2 YNNKEL come from the germline V gene (reference sequence). CDR3 sequence reads: CASSQVEFNSPLHF. In DNA, the CDR3 is TGTGCCAGCAGTCAGGTCGAGTTTAATTCACCCCTCCACTTT.